This T cell receptor beta chain was recorded in a study of metastatic and nonmetastatic thyroid tumors. The overall study: Peripheral blood and tumor or nodule samples from malignant and benign thyroid patients were compared.

The entire patient cohort was treatment-naive prior to thyroid surgery. This clone was seen once. The antigen is undetermined. Other DNA sequences in the same sample also yield this CDR3. Whole-study findings and limits: TCR beta diversity was reportedly significantly higher in malignant thyroid tumors than benign nodules, in blood and tumor.

Original handling: Building a distant-metastasis classifier for papillary thyroid cancer drew on CDR3 differences across clinicopathological groups. With MiXCR, TCRdb reprocessed the PCR reads. Clone size and V and J calls follow TCRdb, not the original study. The sample yields about 20,000 clones, around 38% seen once. V was clipped by 0 bases and J by 5 bases, with 7 bases between them. The germline gives CDR1 SEHNR, CDR2 FQNEAQ (reference sequence). The CDR3 has 14 amino acids. This sequence joins TRBV7-9 and TRBJ1-4, with D maybe TRBD1 (5 bases). The specimen sequenced was tumor tissue. This receptor was identified in a female donor with papillary thyroid cancer or a benign thyroid nodule (not recorded which). Some clones in this sample may be carry-over from other donors' samples. The CDR3 loop is CASSLAGQNEKLFF. CDR3 nucleotides: TGTGCCAGCAGCTTAGCGGGGCAAAATGAAAAACTGTTTTTT. The full variable domain, rest sourced from reference TRBV7-9 and TRBJ1-4, is DTGVSQNPRHKITKRGQNVTFRCDPISEHNRLYWYRQTLGQGPEFLTYFQNEAQLEKSRLLSDRFSAERPKGSFSTLEIQRTEQGDSAMYLCASSLAGQNEKLFFGSGTQLSVL.